A selection of T cell receptor beta chains follows, all from one sample in a study of control samples from healthy donors and cancer patients. Clones were read by immunoSEQ multiplex PCR, and TCRdb kept only the in-frame ones, dropping some. The repertoire holds more than 100,000 clones, with 80% to 95% as singletons. What was sequenced was blood. The source is a young man in good health. CDR3s include the opening cysteine and the closing phenylalanine or tryptophan. A D gene is named only where the DNA matches it firmly. The listing skips clone size in some rows; elsewhere it reads once, few, many or a size class.

V gene: TRBV5-1; D gene: TRBD1; J gene: TRBJ2-7; CDR3 length: 16; clone size: NA; CDR3 protein: CASSLGARDRGDEQYF; CDR3 DNA: TGCGCCAGCAGCTTGGGCGCCCGAGACAGGGGTGATGAGCAGTACTTC
V gene: TRBV4-1; D gene: NA; J gene: TRBJ1-1; CDR3 length: 14; clone size: once; CDR3 protein: CASSQMVGNTEAFF; CDR3 DNA: TGCGCCAGCAGCCAAATGGTAGGGAACACTGAAGCTTTCTTT
V gene: TRBV6-4; D gene: NA; J gene: TRBJ2-1; CDR3 length: 11; clone size: NA; CDR3 protein: CASSDRGAQFF; CDR3 DNA: TGTGCCAGCAGTGACCGCGGGGCGCAGTTCTTC
V gene: TRBV6-2/TRBV6-3; D gene: NA; J gene: TRBJ1-4; CDR3 length: 15; clone size: NA; CDR3 protein: CASSTPGRANEKLFF; CDR3 DNA: TGTGCCAGCAGTACCCCAGGGCGAGCTAATGAAAAACTGTTTTTT
V gene: TRBV5-1; D gene: NA; J gene: TRBJ2-7; CDR3 length: 15; clone size: once; CDR3 protein: CASSRGQFGPLEQYF; CDR3 DNA: TGCGCCAGCAGCCGTGGACAGTTCGGGCCCCTCGAGCAGTACTTC
V gene: TRBV3-1/TRBV3-2; D gene: NA; J gene: TRBJ2-7; CDR3 length: 14; clone size: NA; CDR3 protein: CASSQEGPTYEQYF; CDR3 DNA: TGTGCCAGCAGCCAAGAGGGACCTACCTACGAGCAGTACTTC
V gene: TRBV5-5; D gene: TRBD1; J gene: TRBJ1-1; CDR3 length: 13; clone size: NA; CDR3 protein: CASSQPGQYEAFF; CDR3 DNA: TGTGCCAGCAGCCAACCGGGACAGTATGAAGCTTTCTTT
V gene: TRBV19; D gene: NA; J gene: TRBJ2-7; CDR3 length: 15; clone size: NA; CDR3 protein: CASRDPGGVGGEQYF; CDR3 DNA: TGTGCCAGTAGGGATCCAGGTGGAGTTGGAGGCGAGCAGTACTTC
V gene: TRBV24-1; D gene: NA; J gene: TRBJ2-2; CDR3 length: 15; clone size: NA; CDR3 protein: CATSDSLASTGELFF; CDR3 DNA: TGTGCCACCAGTGATTCACTGGCGTCCACCGGGGAGCTGTTTTTT
V gene: TRBV6-7; D gene: TRBD1; J gene: TRBJ1-6; CDR3 length: 16; clone size: NA; CDR3 protein: CASSDCRTGVDSPLHF; CDR3 DNA: TGTGCCAGCAGTGACTGCCGGACAGGAGTGGATTCACCCCTCCACTTT
V gene: TRBV29-1; D gene: NA; J gene: TRBJ2-2; CDR3 length: 12; clone size: NA; CDR3 protein: CSVFSGTRELFF; CDR3 DNA: TGCAGCGTTTTCTCTGGGACCAGGGAGCTGTTTTTT
V gene: TRBV5-6; D gene: NA; J gene: TRBJ2-1; CDR3 length: 16; clone size: NA; CDR3 protein: CASSLGYRASPNEQFF; CDR3 DNA: TGTGCCAGCAGCTTGGGGTATCGGGCCAGCCCTAATGAGCAGTTCTTC
V gene: TRBV2; D gene: NA; J gene: TRBJ2-7; CDR3 length: 13; clone size: NA; CDR3 protein: CASSGPPHLEQYF; CDR3 DNA: TGTGCCAGCAGTGGCCCCCCGCACCTCGAGCAGTACTTC
V gene: TRBV18; D gene: NA; J gene: TRBJ1-4; CDR3 length: 12; clone size: NA; CDR3 protein: CASSPQAEKLFF; CDR3 DNA: TGTGCCAGCTCACCCCAGGCTGAAAAACTGTTTTTT
V gene: TRBV12-5; D gene: TRBD1; J gene: TRBJ1-2; CDR3 length: 17; clone size: NA; CDR3 protein: CASGPLTGTGGAYGYTF; CDR3 DNA: TGTGCTAGTGGTCCCTTAACCGGGACAGGGGGCGCCTATGGCTACACCTTC
V gene: TRBV11-2; D gene: NA; J gene: TRBJ2-4; CDR3 length: 13; clone size: few; CDR3 protein: CASGLDRSNIQYF; CDR3 DNA: TGTGCCAGCGGACTTGACAGGTCAAACATTCAGTACTTC
V gene: TRBV5-1; D gene: TRBD1; J gene: TRBJ2-5; CDR3 length: 14; clone size: NA; CDR3 protein: CASSSGQGSETQYF; CDR3 DNA: TGCGCCAGCAGCTCGGGACAGGGCTCGGAGACCCAGTACTTC
V gene: TRBV12-3/TRBV12-4; D gene: NA; J gene: TRBJ1-3; CDR3 length: 13; clone size: NA; CDR3 protein: CASSPGRGNTIYF; CDR3 DNA: TGTGCCAGCAGCCCAGGGAGAGGGAACACCATATATTTT
V gene: TRBV9; D gene: TRBD2; J gene: TRBJ2-3; CDR3 length: 18; clone size: NA; CDR3 protein: CASSEAPLAGGPGDTQYF; CDR3 DNA: TGTGCCAGCAGCGAAGCCCCCTTAGCGGGGGGGCCTGGAGATACGCAGTATTTT
V gene: TRBV19; D gene: TRBD1; J gene: TRBJ2-7; CDR3 length: 14; clone size: NA; CDR3 protein: CASSIGQGALEQYF; CDR3 DNA: TGTGCCAGTAGTATCGGACAGGGGGCCCTCGAGCAGTACTTC
V gene: TRBV2; D gene: NA; J gene: TRBJ1-6; CDR3 length: 15; clone size: NA; CDR3 protein: CASRLAGNYNSPLHF; CDR3 DNA: TGTGCCAGCAGGTTGGCTGGGAACTATAATTCACCCCTCCACTTT
V gene: TRBV5-6; D gene: NA; J gene: TRBJ1-2; CDR3 length: 13; clone size: NA; CDR3 protein: CASRTGFYYGYTF; CDR3 DNA: TGTGCCAGCAGGACAGGTTTCTACTATGGCTACACCTTC
V gene: TRBV7-8; D gene: TRBD1; J gene: TRBJ1-1; CDR3 length: 12; clone size: few; CDR3 protein: CASSLDRGPAFF; CDR3 DNA: TGTGCCAGCAGCTTAGACAGGGGGCCGGCTTTCTTT
V gene: TRBV30; D gene: NA; J gene: TRBJ1-1; CDR3 length: 16; clone size: NA; CDR3 protein: CAWRLMTVVMNTEAFF; CDR3 DNA: TGTGCCTGGAGGCTCATGACAGTTGTCATGAACACTGAAGCTTTCTTT
V gene: TRBV20-1; D gene: NA; J gene: TRBJ1-1; CDR3 length: 10; clone size: NA; CDR3 protein: CSARPREAFF; CDR3 DNA: TGCAGTGCTAGACCCAGGGAAGCTTTCTTT
V gene: TRBV10-1; D gene: NA; J gene: TRBJ2-5; CDR3 length: 12; clone size: NA; CDR3 protein: CASSESGETQYF; CDR3 DNA: TGCGCCAGCAGTGAGTCCGGGGAGACCCAGTACTTC
V gene: TRBV5-4; D gene: NA; J gene: TRBJ1-6; CDR3 length: 14; clone size: few; CDR3 protein: CASSYRQAGSPLHF; CDR3 DNA: TGTGCCAGCAGCTATCGACAGGCCGGGTCACCCCTCCACTTT
V gene: TRBV6-1; D gene: TRBD2; J gene: TRBJ2-7; CDR3 length: 16; clone size: NA; CDR3 protein: CASSEAPSGGAGEQYF; CDR3 DNA: TGTGCCAGCAGTGAAGCCCCTAGCGGGGGGGCCGGCGAGCAGTACTTC
V gene: TRBV7-7; D gene: NA; J gene: TRBJ1-1; CDR3 length: 13; clone size: once; CDR3 protein: CASSITRDTEAFF; CDR3 DNA: TGTGCCAGCAGCATCACCAGGGACACTGAAGCTTTCTTT
V gene: TRBV5-1; D gene: TRBD1; J gene: TRBJ2-1; CDR3 length: 15; clone size: NA; CDR3 protein: CASSYRDRAPNEQFF; CDR3 DNA: TGCGCCAGCAGCTACCGGGACAGGGCCCCCAATGAGCAGTTCTTC
V gene: TRBV5-5; D gene: NA; J gene: TRBJ2-3; CDR3 length: 14; clone size: NA; CDR3 protein: CASSLGGTADTQYF; CDR3 DNA: TGTGCCAGCAGCTTGGGAGGGACTGCAGATACGCAGTATTTT
V gene: TRBV23-1; D gene: TRBD2; J gene: TRBJ2-3; CDR3 length: 17; clone size: NA; CDR3 protein: CASGVGSERGVTDTQYF; CDR3 DNA: TGCGCCAGCGGGGTAGGTTCAGAGCGGGGGGTTACAGATACGCAGTATTTT
V gene: TRBV5-1; D gene: TRBD1; J gene: TRBJ2-6; CDR3 length: 18; clone size: NA; CDR3 protein: CASSIRTGDSSGANVLTF; CDR3 DNA: TGCGCCAGCAGCATAAGGACAGGGGATTCCTCTGGGGCCAACGTCCTGACTTTC
V gene: TRBV15; D gene: NA; J gene: TRBJ1-2; CDR3 length: 13; clone size: NA; CDR3 protein: CATSRGNRVGYTF; CDR3 DNA: TGTGCCACCAGCAGAGGAAACAGGGTCGGCTACACCTTC
V gene: TRBV7-3; D gene: NA; J gene: TRBJ2-2; CDR3 length: 13; clone size: NA; CDR3 protein: CASRKGPTGELFF; CDR3 DNA: TGTGCCAGCAGGAAAGGGCCTACCGGGGAGCTGTTTTTT
V gene: TRBV5-5; D gene: NA; J gene: TRBJ1-5; CDR3 length: 15; clone size: few; CDR3 protein: CASSSAGGLNQPQHF; CDR3 DNA: TGTGCCAGCAGCTCCGCGGGGGGGCTCAATCAGCCCCAGCATTTT
V gene: TRBV7-2; D gene: TRBD1; J gene: TRBJ1-3; CDR3 length: 18; clone size: NA; CDR3 protein: CASSLLYRDRTSGNTIYF; CDR3 DNA: TGTGCCAGCAGCTTACTTTACCGGGACAGAACCTCTGGAAACACCATATATTTT
V gene: TRBV19; D gene: NA; J gene: TRBJ2-2; CDR3 length: 15; clone size: NA; CDR3 protein: CASRTRDISTGELFF; CDR3 DNA: TGTGCCAGTAGAACTCGGGACATCTCCACCGGGGAGCTGTTTTTT
V gene: TRBV2; D gene: NA; J gene: TRBJ1-3; CDR3 length: 13; clone size: once; CDR3 protein: CASSGGAGNTIYF; CDR3 DNA: TGTGCCAGCAGTGGAGGGGCTGGAAACACCATATATTTT
V gene: TRBV6-1; D gene: NA; J gene: TRBJ1-5; CDR3 length: 15; clone size: NA; CDR3 protein: CASSEWWAGNQPQHF; CDR3 DNA: TGTGCCAGCAGTGAATGGTGGGCTGGGAATCAGCCCCAGCATTTT
V gene: TRBV18; D gene: NA; J gene: TRBJ2-5; CDR3 length: 14; clone size: once; CDR3 protein: CASSPSGSQETQYF; CDR3 DNA: TGTGCCAGCTCACCGTCCGGGAGCCAAGAGACCCAGTACTTC
V gene: TRBV10-3; D gene: NA; J gene: TRBJ1-2; CDR3 length: 17; clone size: NA; CDR3 protein: CAISESPGLGPAYGYTF; CDR3 DNA: TGTGCCATCAGTGAGTCTCCAGGGTTAGGTCCGGCGTATGGCTACACCTTC
V gene: TRBV14; D gene: TRBD1; J gene: TRBJ1-2; CDR3 length: 12; clone size: NA; CDR3 protein: CASSAQGTGYTF; CDR3 DNA: TGTGCCAGCAGCGCACAGGGGACTGGCTACACCTTC
V gene: TRBV5-1; D gene: NA; J gene: TRBJ1-3; CDR3 length: 13; clone size: NA; CDR3 protein: CASSLDAGNTIYF; CDR3 DNA: TGCGCCAGCAGCTTAGACGCTGGAAACACCATATATTTT
V gene: TRBV12-5; D gene: NA; J gene: TRBJ2-2; CDR3 length: 17; clone size: NA; CDR3 protein: CASGLVPEGYVTGELFF; CDR3 DNA: TGTGCTAGTGGTTTGGTACCGGAGGGGTACGTGACCGGGGAGCTGTTTTTT
V gene: TRBV5-1; D gene: TRBD1; J gene: TRBJ1-2; CDR3 length: 14; clone size: NA; CDR3 protein: CASSLGGGFYGYTF; CDR3 DNA: TGCGCCAGCAGCTTGGGAGGGGGCTTCTATGGCTACACCTTC
V gene: TRBV5-4; D gene: NA; J gene: TRBJ2-2; CDR3 length: 12; clone size: NA; CDR3 protein: CASSPDSGELFF; CDR3 DNA: TGTGCCAGCAGTCCTGATTCGGGGGAGCTGTTTTTT
V gene: TRBV3-1/TRBV3-2; D gene: NA; J gene: TRBJ2-6; CDR3 length: 17; clone size: NA; CDR3 protein: CASSQDQGRSGANVLTF; CDR3 DNA: TGTGCCAGCAGCCAAGACCAGGGCCGCTCTGGGGCCAACGTCCTGACTTTC
V gene: TRBV5-1; D gene: TRBD2; J gene: TRBJ2-5; CDR3 length: 15; clone size: NA; CDR3 protein: CASSLDGTSEETQYF; CDR3 DNA: TGCGCCAGCAGCTTGGATGGGACTAGTGAAGAGACCCAGTACTTC
V gene: TRBV5-1; D gene: TRBD2; J gene: TRBJ2-3; CDR3 length: 19; clone size: NA; CDR3 protein: CASSWAQGLAGGPTDTQYF; CDR3 DNA: TGCGCCAGCAGCTGGGCCCAGGGACTAGCGGGGGGGCCTACAGATACGCAGTATTTT
V gene: TRBV18; D gene: TRBD1; J gene: TRBJ1-2; CDR3 length: 15; clone size: many; CDR3 protein: CASSPGTAPNYGYTF; CDR3 DNA: TGTGCCAGCTCACCCGGGACAGCCCCTAACTATGGCTACACCTTC
V gene: TRBV2; D gene: NA; J gene: TRBJ2-5; CDR3 length: 13; clone size: NA; CDR3 protein: CASSYRREETQYF; CDR3 DNA: TGTGCCAGCTCTTACCGAAGGGAGGAGACCCAGTACTTC
V gene: TRBV27; D gene: NA; J gene: TRBJ1-4; CDR3 length: 13; clone size: NA; CDR3 protein: CASCRDPNEKLFF; CDR3 DNA: TGTGCCAGTTGCCGGGACCCGAATGAAAAACTGTTTTTT
V gene: TRBV9; D gene: TRBD1; J gene: TRBJ2-2; CDR3 length: 16; clone size: NA; CDR3 protein: CASSVGDRGSTGELFF; CDR3 DNA: TGTGCCAGCAGCGTAGGAGACAGGGGTAGCACCGGGGAGCTGTTTTTT
V gene: TRBV6-5; D gene: NA; J gene: TRBJ1-3; CDR3 length: 15; clone size: once; CDR3 protein: CASRGTDNSGNTIYF; CDR3 DNA: TGTGCCAGCAGGGGGACCGATAACTCTGGAAACACCATATATTTT
V gene: TRBV6-6; D gene: TRBD1; J gene: TRBJ2-7; CDR3 length: 13; clone size: NA; CDR3 protein: CASSGTGGYEQYF; CDR3 DNA: TGTGCCAGCAGTGGGACAGGGGGATACGAGCAGTACTTC
V gene: TRBV7-3; D gene: NA; J gene: TRBJ2-5; CDR3 length: 13; clone size: NA; CDR3 protein: CASSSLGGETQYF; CDR3 DNA: TGTGCCAGCAGCTCGCTAGGGGGGGAGACCCAGTACTTC
V gene: TRBV15; D gene: NA; J gene: TRBJ1-1; CDR3 length: 16; clone size: NA; CDR3 protein: CATSRDSGNMNTEAFF; CDR3 DNA: TGTGCCACCAGCAGAGATTCGGGGAACATGAACACTGAAGCTTTCTTT
V gene: TRBV6-5; D gene: NA; J gene: TRBJ1-1; CDR3 length: 15; clone size: NA; CDR3 protein: CASTYNGRGGTEAFF; CDR3 DNA: TGTGCCAGCACCTACAATGGAAGGGGCGGGACTGAAGCTTTCTTT